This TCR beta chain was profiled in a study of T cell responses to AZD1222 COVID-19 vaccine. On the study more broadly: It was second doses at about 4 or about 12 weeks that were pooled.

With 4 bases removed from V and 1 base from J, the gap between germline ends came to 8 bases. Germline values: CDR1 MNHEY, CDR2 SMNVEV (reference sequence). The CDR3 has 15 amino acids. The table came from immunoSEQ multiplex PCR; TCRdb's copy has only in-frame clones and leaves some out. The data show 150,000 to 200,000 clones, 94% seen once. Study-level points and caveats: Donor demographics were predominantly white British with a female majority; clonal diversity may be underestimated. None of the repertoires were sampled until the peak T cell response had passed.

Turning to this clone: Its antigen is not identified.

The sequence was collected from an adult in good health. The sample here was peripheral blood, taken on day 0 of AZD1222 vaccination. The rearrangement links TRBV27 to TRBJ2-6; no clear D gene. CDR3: CASSWATSGANVLTF. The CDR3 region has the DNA TGTGCCAGCAGTTGGGCCACATCTGGGGCCAACGTCCTGACTTTC. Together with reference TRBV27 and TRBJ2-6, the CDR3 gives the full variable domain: EAQVTQNPRYLITVTGKKLTVTCSQNMNHEYMSWYRQDPGLGLRQIYYSMNVEVTDKGDVPEGYKVSRKEKRNFPLILESPSPNQTSLYFCASSWATSGANVLTFGAGSRLTVL.